This T cell receptor (beta chain) was sequenced during a study of T cells in Graves' hyperthyroidism and ophthalmopathy. Between the trimmed V and J ends, which lost 0 bases and 3 bases, there was a span of 9 bases. Germline V gene lookup returns CDR1 SGHVS and CDR2 FQNEAQ. The CDR3 is 15 amino acids. Concerning this clonotype: The antigen remains undetermined.

Study-level points and caveats: In the analysis, a 13 V-J model separated ophthalmopathy from stable hyperthyroidism.

Hyperthyroidism in the patients, aged 18 to 65, was newly diagnosed and under 2 months in duration. It was RNA transcripts that yielded the amplified TCR beta CDR3 regions. RT-PCR in the first round (using the HTBI primer set) targeted the TCR CDR3. TCRdb independently ran MiXCR on the multiplex PCR reads; one entry per CDR3 protein. The sample comprises about 840,000 distinct CDR3 sequences, over 35% of which are singletons, and roughly 8.3% rests with the top ten. Sequencing was carried out using blood. The TCR sequence derives from a man between 18 and 29 years old with Graves' hyperthyroidism. V gene TRBV7-8 combines with J gene TRBJ1-3, with D uncertain. This CDR3 reads CASSLATGNGNTIYF. The CDR3 nucleotides are TGTGCCAGCAGCTTAGCGACGGGAAATGGAAACACCATATATTTT.